Below, 27 T cell receptor beta chains from the same sample are listed, as sequenced in a study of cytomegalovirus exposure and HLA in healthy donors (dated by TCRdb to 2016 to 2017). Libraries came from the immunoSEQ multiplex PCR assay. For the multiplex PCR, a mixture combining 60 forward primers for TCR Vbeta segments and 13 reverse primers for TCR Jbeta segments was used. Entries here come from immuneACCESS through TCRdb and include only in-frame sequences with V and J called. Some clones fail to appear in such tables; in the studies checked, an unresolved V gene covers under half of the shortfall, and the cause of the remainder is unknown. This sample has 130,000 or so clones in its table, and around three quarters of those were observed once. Of the sample, 3.4% is held by the ten largest clones. Input material: PBMCs. All receptors come from a man aged 30 to 39 in good health and CMV-seronegative.

The J gene is TRBJ1-6, the V gene TRBV30; D is perhaps TRBD1 (5 bases). V lost 3 bases and J 7 bases, leaving 10 bases between the germline ends. CDR1 and CDR2 (germline): GTSNPN, SVGIG (reference sequence). The CDR3 is 13 residues long. Written as DNA, the CDR3 is TGTGCCTGGAGAGGGAGGGACAATTCACCCCTCCACTTT. Translated: CAWRGRDNSPLHF.

The chain uses TRBV4-2 and TRBJ2-7, with 7 bases that match TRBD2. The CDR3 runs to 16 residues. Germline V gene data show CDR1 as LGHNA and CDR2 as YNFKEQ. Unmatched junction bases numbered 12, after V lost 1 base and J lost 6 bases. The CDR3 reads CASSQGGRSGEAEQYF. Written as DNA, the CDR3 is TGTGCCAGCAGCCAAGGCGGACGCAGCGGGGAAGCCGAGCAGTACTTC.

The chain carries TRBV5-4 and TRBJ1-1; TRBD1 matches 8 bases. There are 17 residues in the CDR3. The germline V gene has CDR1 SGHNT and CDR2 YYREEE (reference sequence). The junction had 17 bases not matched to a gene; V was cut back by 4 bases and J by 6 bases. The chain's CDR3 is CASSPWGRGLHRSEAFF. The CDR3 DNA reads as TGTGCCAGCAGCCCTTGGGGCAGGGGGCTACATCGCTCTGAAGCTTTCTTT.

The CDR3 loop is CASQLGGNTEAFF. DNA of the CDR3: TGTGCCAGTCAATTAGGCGGGAACACTGAAGCTTTCTTT. The chain joins TRBV19 to TRBJ1-1, with no clear D. Germline V gives CDR1 LNHDA, CDR2 SQIVND (reference sequence). The CDR3 has 13 amino acids. Trimming pared 8 bases from V and 1 base from J, leaving 11 bases between.

This chain links TRBV7-8 with TRBJ1-4, with D maybe TRBD1 (6 bases). Trimming took off 5 bases at V and 6 bases at J, with 16 bases between the two ends. This CDR3 comprises 15 residues. Germline V gene lookup returns CDR1 SGHVS and CDR2 FQNEAQ. The CDR3 spells CASSPPPGVHEKLFF. The CDR3, as DNA: TGTGCCAGCAGCCCTCCCCCAGGGGTACATGAAAAACTGTTTTTT.

Here the CDR3 reads CASSSLSSGNTIYF. The CDR3 nucleotides are TGTGCCAGCAGCTCACTTAGCTCTGGAAACACCATATATTTT. The rearrangement joins TRBV5-6 to TRBJ1-3; D call uncertain. This CDR3 contains 14 residues. Germline CDR1 reads SGHDT; CDR2 reads YYEEEE. The V end was cut by 3 bases, the J end by 0 bases, with 7 bases between.

This rearrangement joins TRBV27 to TRBJ2-2; possibly TRBD2 for D (7 bases). The V gene lost 3 bases and the J gene lost 2 bases, with 10 bases spanning the gap. The germline V gene has CDR1 MNHEY and CDR2 SMNVEV (reference sequence). The CDR3 consists of 15 residues. The CDR3 loop reads CASSFWGGNTGELFF. The CDR3 nucleotides read TGTGCCAGCAGTTTCTGGGGGGGCAACACCGGGGAGCTGTTTTTT.

The chain joins TRBV7-6 to TRBJ1-1, with 10 bases lining up with TRBD1. The CDR3 extends over 15 amino acids. V gave up 1 base and J gave up 1 base; unmatched junction bases: 0. The germline gives CDR1 SGHVS, CDR2 FNYEAQ. The CDR3 loop is CASSLGQGANTEAFF. CDR3 DNA: TGTGCCAGCAGCTTAGGACAGGGGGCGAACACTGAAGCTTTCTTT.

The V call is TRBV27, the J call TRBJ1-1; TRBD1 matches at 11 bases. Germline CDR1 is MNHEY and CDR2 is SMNVEV (reference sequence). The V gene end was trimmed by 5 bases and the J gene end by 5 bases; junction bases not matched to a gene: 7. The CDR3 covers 15 residues. The CDR3 region is CASSRGTGGFTEAFF. The CDR3 DNA follows: TGTGCCAGCAGTCGAGGGACAGGGGGTTTTACTGAAGCTTTCTTT.

The V and J genes are TRBV7-9 and TRBJ2-1; 12 nucleotides line up with TRBD2. CDR3 length: 15 amino acids. CDR1 is SEHNR and CDR2 is FQNEAQ in the germline V gene (reference sequence). V shed 2 bases, J shed 8 bases, and the junction held 4 bases outside the gene matches. As DNA, the CDR3 is TGTGCCAGCAGCTTACTAGCGGGGGGGGGTGATGAGCAGTTCTTC. It is translated as CASSLLAGGGDEQFF.

This clone was detected only a few times. This chain links TRBV7-2 with TRBJ2-7, with D unclear. Trimming removed 1 base at V and 0 bases at J, with 7 bases between. Per the germline V gene, CDR1 is SGHTA and CDR2 is FQGNSA. The CDR3 is 14 residues long. The chain's CDR3 is CASSLVTVSYEQYF. The CDR3 coding sequence is TGTGCCAGCAGCTTAGTCACAGTCTCCTACGAGCAGTACTTC.

This clone was picked up one time. V is TRBV5-1 and J is TRBJ2-1; possibly TRBD1 for D (5 bases). Trimming took 1 base from V and 8 from J, leaving 16 bases between them. Germline V lookup: CDR1 SGHRS, CDR2 YFSETQ. The CDR3 spans 15 residues. The CDR3 here is CASSLSQGTRYEQFF. The CDR3 nucleotides read TGCGCCAGCAGCTTGTCCCAGGGAACCCGTTATGAGCAGTTCTTC.

The rearrangement uses TRBV30 and TRBJ2-7; no reliable D call. V lost 0 bases and J 2 bases, leaving 5 bases between the germline ends. The germline V gene encodes CDR1 GTSNPN and CDR2 SVGIG (reference sequence). The CDR3 extends over 12 amino acids. CDR3 bases: TGTGCCTGGAGTGTGACACCCTACGAGCAGTACTTC. Translating it yields CAWSVTPYEQYF.

V is TRBV29-1 and J is TRBJ2-1; 7 bases fit TRBD1. This CDR3 spans 13 amino acids. Germline CDR1 reads SQVTM; CDR2 reads ANQGSEA. The J segment lost 7 bases and the V segment lost 7 bases, leaving 10 bases of the junction unmatched. The CDR3 DNA follows: TGCAGCGCGAACCGGGACAGCCTTAATGAGCAGTTCTTC. Protein: CSANRDSLNEQFF.

This rearrangement joins TRBV7-7 to TRBJ2-3; 14 bases map to TRBD2. The CDR3 has 16 residues. V was clipped by 1 base and J by 4 bases; unmatched bases: 1. CDR1 is SSHAT, CDR2 FNYEAQ, per germline (reference sequence). CDR3 protein: CASSLGLAGGADTQYF. CDR3 bases: TGTGCCAGCAGCTTAGGACTAGCGGGAGGGGCAGATACGCAGTATTTT.

For the CDR3, the DNA is TGTGCCAGCAGTTCACCGGGACTGCCCTACGAGCAGTACTTC. Residues: CASSSPGLPYEQYF. The rearrangement links TRBV7-9 to TRBJ2-7; D is possibly TRBD2 (6 bases). The germline V gene encodes CDR1 SEHNR and CDR2 FQNEAQ (reference sequence). V was pared by 6 bases and J by 2 bases, with 14 bases between. The CDR3 spans 14 residues.

This chain uses TRBV6-5 with TRBJ1-1; D gene uncertain. CDR1 MNHEY and CDR2 SVGAGI come from the germline V gene. Trimming stripped 8 bases from V and 7 bases from J, with 20 bases between. This CDR3 comprises 14 residues. The CDR3 region has the DNA TGTGCCAGCCAGCGGGCCTCGACCACAGATGAAGCTTTCTTT. It specifies CASQRASTTDEAFF.

In this sample, this clone turned up once. The chain combines TRBV6-6 with TRBJ2-5, with a tentative D call TRBD2 (5 bases). The CDR3 loop spans 15 amino acids. The germline V and J ends were trimmed by 6 bases and 4 bases, with 18 bases remaining between them. Germline-derived CDR1 and CDR2 are MNHNY and SVGAGI (reference sequence). In nucleotides, the CDR3 is TGTGCCAGCAGCTTGGGCTTGGTTGGACTAGAGACCCAGTACTTC. Translating gives CASSLGLVGLETQYF.

The chain couples TRBV5-6 to TRBJ2-7, with TRBD1 matching over 7 bases. The CDR3 totals 15 residues. The germline gives CDR1 SGHDT, CDR2 YYEEEE. V lost 4 bases and J lost 0; bases outside the gene matches: 7. In DNA form, the CDR3 reads TGTGCCAGCAGCCCACCGACAGGGCCCTCCTACGAGCAGTACTTC. It specifies CASSPPTGPSYEQYF.

The chain combines TRBV28 with TRBJ2-4, with D perhaps TRBD2 (6 bases). The germline V gene has CDR1 MDHEN and CDR2 SYDVKM. Trimming took off 7 bases at V and 8 bases at J, with 15 bases between the two ends. The CDR3 runs 13 residues. The CDR3 region is CASTPGESDIQYF. DNA for the CDR3: TGTGCCAGCACCCCGGGGGAAAGTGACATTCAGTACTTC.

V gene TRBV28 combines with J gene TRBJ1-3; D unclear. This CDR3 region has 14 residues. Trimming cost V 3 bases and J 0 bases, with 6 bases left between them. CDR1 and CDR2 from the germline V gene are MDHEN and SYDVKM. The CDR3: CASSFPSSGNTIYF. The CDR3 nucleotides are TGTGCCAGCAGTTTCCCGTCCTCTGGAAACACCATATATTTT. Variable domain in full (rest from reference TRBV28 and TRBJ1-3): DVKVTQSSRYLVKRTGEKVFLECVQDMDHENMFWYRQDPGLGLRLIYFSYDVKMKEKGDIPEGYSVSREKKERFSLILESASTNQTSMYLCASSFPSSGNTIYFGEGSWLTVV.

The genes are TRBV5-1 and TRBJ1-4; 11 bases map to TRBD1. Germline CDR1 reads SGHRS; CDR2 reads YFSETQ. This CDR3 spans 14 amino acids. The junction had 4 bases not matched to a gene; V was cut back by 4 bases and J by 8 bases. In nucleotides, the CDR3 is TGCGCCAGCAGCATGGGACAGGGGGGCGAAAAACTGTTTTTT. Translated: CASSMGQGGEKLFF.

V and J are TRBV4-2 and TRBJ1-4; 9 nucleotides agree with TRBD1. The CDR3 runs to 17 residues. Germline V gene sequence: CDR1 LGHNA, CDR2 YNFKEQ. V was clipped by 1 base and J by 3 bases; unmatched bases: 6. For the CDR3, the DNA is TGTGCCAGCAGCCAAGGGGACAGGGTGTTGGCTAATGAAAAACTGTTTTTT. This codes for CASSQGDRVLANEKLFF.

V gene TRBV19 combines with J gene TRBJ2-7; 8 nucleotides match TRBD1. Looked up from germline, CDR1 is LNHDA and CDR2 is SQIVND (reference sequence). With 6 bases clipped from V and 3 bases from J, the junction kept 7 bases outside the gene matches. This CDR3 comprises 14 residues. The DNA for the CDR3 is TGTGCCAGTAGATTTTCGACAGGGGACTACGAGCAGTACTTC. It specifies CASRFSTGDYEQYF.

The genes are TRBV18 and TRBJ1-1; 9 nucleotides line up with TRBD1. The length of the CDR3 is 15 residues. Germline V gene sequence: CDR1 KGHSH, CDR2 LQKENI. V lost 3 bases and J lost 7; bases outside the gene matches: 9. CDR3 DNA sequence: TGTGCCAGCTCACCGCAACAGGGGGCTCAGCTTGAAGCTTTCTTT. It encodes CASSPQQGAQLEAFF.

J is TRBJ1-1 and V is TRBV6-5, with 8 bases fitting TRBD1. CDR1 and CDR2 (germline): MNHEY, SVGAGI. The CDR3 consists of 13 residues. V trimming: 7 bases; J trimming: 4 bases; junction bases outside the gene matches: 5. The CDR3 protein is CASNQGAFTEAFF. For the CDR3, the DNA is TGTGCCAGCAACCAGGGGGCGTTCACTGAAGCTTTCTTT.

This clone was seen only once. The rearrangement joins TRBV29-1 to TRBJ2-5; TRBD1 aligns across 9 bases. V trimming: 5 bases; J trimming: 0 bases; junction bases outside the gene matches: 7. From germline, CDR1 is SQVTM and CDR2 ANQGSEA. The CDR3 runs 15 residues. The DNA of the CDR3 is TGCAGCGTTTCCTCCGGGACAGGGAACCAAGAGACCCAGTACTTC. Translating it yields CSVSSGTGNQETQYF.